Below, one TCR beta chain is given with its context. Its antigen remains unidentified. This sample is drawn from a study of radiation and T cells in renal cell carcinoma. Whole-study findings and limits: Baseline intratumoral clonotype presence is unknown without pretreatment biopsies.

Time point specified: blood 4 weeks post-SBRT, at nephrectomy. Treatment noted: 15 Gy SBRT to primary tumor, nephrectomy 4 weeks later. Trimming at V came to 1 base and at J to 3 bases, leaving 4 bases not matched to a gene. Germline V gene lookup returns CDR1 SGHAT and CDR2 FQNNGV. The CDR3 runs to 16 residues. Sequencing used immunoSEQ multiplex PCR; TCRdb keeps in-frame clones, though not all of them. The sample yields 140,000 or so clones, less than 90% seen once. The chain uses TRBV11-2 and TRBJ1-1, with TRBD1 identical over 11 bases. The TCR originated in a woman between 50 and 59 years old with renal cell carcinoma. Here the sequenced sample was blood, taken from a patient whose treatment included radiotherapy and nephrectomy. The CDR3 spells CASSLGGTGGDTEAFF. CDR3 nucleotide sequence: TGTGCCAGCAGCTTAGGGGGGACAGGGGGAGACACTGAAGCTTTCTTT.